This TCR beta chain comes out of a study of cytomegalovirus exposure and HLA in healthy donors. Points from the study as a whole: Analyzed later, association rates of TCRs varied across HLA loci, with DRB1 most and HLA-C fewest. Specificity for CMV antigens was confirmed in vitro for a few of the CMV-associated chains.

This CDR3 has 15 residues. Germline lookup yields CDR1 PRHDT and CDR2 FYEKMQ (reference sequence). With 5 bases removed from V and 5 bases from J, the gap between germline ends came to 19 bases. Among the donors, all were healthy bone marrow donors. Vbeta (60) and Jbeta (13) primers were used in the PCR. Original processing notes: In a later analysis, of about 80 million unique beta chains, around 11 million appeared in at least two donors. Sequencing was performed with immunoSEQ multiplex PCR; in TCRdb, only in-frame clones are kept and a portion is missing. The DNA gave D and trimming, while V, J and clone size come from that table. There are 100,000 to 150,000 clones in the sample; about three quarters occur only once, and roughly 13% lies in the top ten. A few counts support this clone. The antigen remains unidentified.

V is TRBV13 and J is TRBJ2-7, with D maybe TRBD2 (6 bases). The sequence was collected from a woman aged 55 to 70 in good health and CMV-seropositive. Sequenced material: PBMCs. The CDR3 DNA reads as TGTGCCAGCAGCCGTTCGGACTACCATCTAAACGAGCAGTACTTC. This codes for CASSRSDYHLNEQYF. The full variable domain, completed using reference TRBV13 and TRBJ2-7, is AAGVIQSPRHLIKEKRETATLKCYPIPRHDTVYWYQQGPGQDPQFLISFYEKMQSDKGSIPDRFSAQQFSDYHSELNMSSLELGDSALYFCASSRSDYHLNEQYFGPGTRLTVT.